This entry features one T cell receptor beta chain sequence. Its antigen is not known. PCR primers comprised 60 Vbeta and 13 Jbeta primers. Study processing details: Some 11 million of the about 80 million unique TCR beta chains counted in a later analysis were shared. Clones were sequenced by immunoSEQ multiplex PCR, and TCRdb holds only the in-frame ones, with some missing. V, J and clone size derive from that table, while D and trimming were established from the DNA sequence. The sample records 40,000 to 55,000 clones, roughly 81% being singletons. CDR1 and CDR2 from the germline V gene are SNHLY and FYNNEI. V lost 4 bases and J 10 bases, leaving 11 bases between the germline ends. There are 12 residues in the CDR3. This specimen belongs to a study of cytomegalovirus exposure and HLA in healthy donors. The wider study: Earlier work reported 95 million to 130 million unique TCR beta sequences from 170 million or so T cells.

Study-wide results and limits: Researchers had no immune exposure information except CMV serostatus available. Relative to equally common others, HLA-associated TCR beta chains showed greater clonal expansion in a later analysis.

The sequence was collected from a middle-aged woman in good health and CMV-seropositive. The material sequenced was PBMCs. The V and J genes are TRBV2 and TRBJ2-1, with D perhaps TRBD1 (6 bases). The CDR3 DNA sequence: TGTGCCAGCAGTGGAGGGGGTGGGGAGCAGTTCTTC. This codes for CASSGGGGEQFF.